These 30 T cell receptor beta chains were sequenced from one sample in a study of type 1 regulatory T cells. From the reads, TCRdb called clonotypes with MiXCR, one entry per CDR3 protein. The sample records about 68,000 distinct CDR3 sequences, around 63% being singletons. The antigens these receptors bind are not known. The material sequenced was cultured T cells, either the whole culture or a sorted T cell fraction (not recorded which). Subset here: Tr1-enriched cell product generated in vitro against host alloantigens. Source of these receptors: a human donor in good health.

The chain couples TRBV19 to TRBJ1-2; no definite D call. This CDR3 is 13 amino acids long. Germline-derived CDR1 and CDR2 are LNHDA and SQIVND (reference sequence). V gave up 5 bases and J gave up 7 bases, with 14 bases separating them. CDR3 in DNA: TGTGCCAGTAGTGTCGGGAGGCCTGGTGGCTACACCTTC. Translating gives CASSVGRPGGYTF.

The chain's CDR3 is CAIRYSKLYNEQFF. CDR3 DNA: TGTGCCATCCGGTACTCGAAACTCTACAATGAGCAGTTCTTC. This chain connects TRBV10-3 to TRBJ2-1, with no clear D. With 8 bases removed from V and 3 bases from J, the gap between germline ends came to 14 bases. CDR1 ENHRY and CDR2 SYGVKD come from the germline V gene. This CDR3 has 14 residues.

V usage is TRBV6-1 and J usage is TRBJ2-3; 9 nucleotides align to TRBD2. There are 17 residues in the CDR3. Germline loops: CDR1 MNHNS, CDR2 SASEGT. Unmatched junction bases numbered 8, after V lost 3 bases and J lost 1 base. CDR3 in amino acids: CASSDLAGSPGTDTQYF. The CDR3, as DNA: TGTGCCAGCAGTGATCTAGCGGGATCCCCCGGCACAGATACGCAGTATTTT.

This rearrangement joins TRBV15 to TRBJ1-6; no reliable D call. CDR1 is LNHNV and CDR2 is YYDKDF in the germline V gene (reference sequence). Trimming removed 0 bases at V and 1 base at J, with 10 bases between. The CDR3 totals 17 residues. CDR3 DNA: TGTGCCACCAGCAGAGAGCCAGGTCGATCCTATAATTCACCCCTCCACTTT. It translates to CATSREPGRSYNSPLHF.

A few counts support this clonotype. This chain connects TRBV12-3 or TRBV12-4 to TRBJ2-3, with 9 bases identical to TRBD1. Unmatched junction bases numbered 11, after V lost 6 bases and J lost 7 bases. There are 15 residues in the CDR3. The CDR3 bases are TGTGCCAGCAGGTTCACAGGGGGCGCATCGAATACGCAGTATTTT. It codes for CASRFTGGASNTQYF.

The rearrangement uses TRBV18 and TRBJ2-1; maybe TRBD2 (5 bases). Germline CDR1 KGHSH, CDR2 LQKENI. The length of the CDR3 is 12 residues. Deletions cut 4 bases from V and 12 bases from J, with 13 bases between. CDR3 loop: CASSRSDWWQFF. The CDR3 DNA reads as TGTGCCAGCTCACGATCGGACTGGTGGCAGTTCTTC. The full variable domain, rest sourced from reference TRBV18 and TRBJ2-1, is NAGVMQNPRHLVRRRGQEARLRCSPMKGHSHVYWYRQLPEEGLKFMVYLQKENIIDESGMPKERFSAEFPKEGPSILRIQQVVRGDSAAYFCASSRSDWWQFFGPGTRLTVL.

This clonotype was detected a few times. The V and J genes are TRBV4-3 and TRBJ2-3, with D possibly matching TRBD2 (6 bases). V lost 0 bases, J lost 4 bases, and 17 bases lay in between. The CDR3 sequence is 17 residues long. In germline, CDR1 is LGHNA, CDR2 YSLEER. The CDR3 DNA sequence: TGCGCCAGCAGCCAAGAAGTTCAGGGACTGAGGGCAGATACGCAGTATTTT. Amino acids: CASSQEVQGLRADTQYF.

The chain recombines TRBV19 with TRBJ2-1, with 7 bases matching TRBD2. The CDR3 totals 14 residues. V shed 3 bases, J shed 7 bases, and the junction held 6 bases outside the gene matches. Per the germline V gene, CDR1 is LNHDA and CDR2 is SQIVND (reference sequence). CDR3 nucleotide sequence: TGTGCCAGTAGTATGGGCGGGAGTTTTAATGAGCAGTTCTTC. Encoded protein: CASSMGGSFNEQFF.

The chain combines TRBV2 with TRBJ2-7; D remains unclear. The V end lost 2 bases, the J end lost 2 bases, and 10 bases lay between the germline ends. Germline V gene lookup returns CDR1 SNHLY and CDR2 FYNNEI. This CDR3 region has 14 residues. The CDR3 DNA is TGTGCCAGCAGTGAAACTATCGTGACCTACGAGCAGTACTTC. It codes for CASSETIVTYEQYF.

This clonotype was seen more than once but under ten times. The chain carries TRBV12-3 or TRBV12-4 and TRBJ2-1; 13 bases are shared with TRBD2. The CDR3 is 16 residues long. V shed 3 bases and J 5 bases; nucleotides not matched to a gene: 4. The CDR3 DNA follows: TGTGCCAGCAGTTTCCCGGGACTAGCGGGAAACAATGAGCAGTTCTTC. Protein sequence: CASSFPGLAGNNEQFF.

This rearrangement joins TRBV7-6 to TRBJ2-2, with 7 nucleotides matching TRBD2. Trimming at V came to 1 base and at J to 4 bases, leaving 3 bases not matched to a gene. Germline V gene data show CDR1 as SGHVS and CDR2 as FNYEAQ. This CDR3 contains 15 residues. CDR3 residues: CASSLGVAGTGELFF. CDR3 coding DNA: TGTGCCAGCAGCTTAGGCGTAGCGGGCACCGGGGAGCTGTTTTTT.

This clonotype is medium-sized in the sample. Written as DNA, the CDR3 is TGTGCCAGCAGCGTACTAGCGGGAGGTGCTGAGCAGTTCTTC. Translating it yields CASSVLAGGAEQFF. V is TRBV9 and J is TRBJ2-1, with 11 positions matching TRBD2. The CDR3 extends over 14 amino acids. The J segment lost 9 bases and the V segment lost 1 base, leaving 3 bases of the junction unmatched. The V gene's germline CDR1 is SGDLS and CDR2 YYNGEE.

This clonotype came up a few times. The chain combines TRBV12-3 or TRBV12-4 with TRBJ2-1, with 8 bases lining up with TRBD2. The CDR3 totals 14 residues. The V and J ends lost 8 bases and 3 bases, in that order; junction bases with no gene match: 6. The CDR3 region is CASLGLGIYNEQFF. The CDR3 DNA reads TGTGCCAGCCTGGGACTAGGGATCTACAATGAGCAGTTCTTC.

The chain combines TRBV27 with TRBJ1-6, with 8 bases identical to TRBD1. V was clipped by 5 bases and J by 9 bases; unmatched bases: 15. The CDR3 is 17 amino acids. Germline values: CDR1 MNHEY, CDR2 SMNVEV (reference sequence). DNA of the CDR3: TGTGCCAGCAGTCCCCAGGGGCGGACAGGGAAGGGTTCACCCCTCCACTTT. This gives the protein CASSPQGRTGKGSPLHF.

This chain uses TRBV20-1 with TRBJ1-4; D unclear. CDR1 and CDR2 from the germline V gene are DFQATT and SNEGSKA (reference sequence). CDR3 length equals 12 residues. Trimming took 1 base from V and 5 from J, leaving 5 bases between them. Here the CDR3 reads CSARAKNEKLFF. The CDR3 DNA is TGCAGTGCTAGAGCAAAAAATGAAAAACTGTTTTTT.

This clonotype was seen a few times. This chain uses TRBV6-5 with TRBJ2-7; D possibly corresponds to TRBD2 (5 bases). The germline V gene has CDR1 MNHEY and CDR2 SVGAGI. This CDR3 has 13 residues. V was clipped by 8 bases and J by 7 bases, with 18 bases between them. CDR3 nucleotide sequence: TGTGCCAGCCGCCGGGGAAGGCTCGGGGAGCAGTACTTC. This sequence encodes CASRRGRLGEQYF.

This clonotype was seen only a few times. The chain recombines TRBV10-3 with TRBJ2-7; D is perhaps TRBD2 (5 bases). The germline V and J ends were trimmed by 10 bases and 3 bases, with 10 bases remaining between them. CDR1 and CDR2 from the germline V gene are ENHRY and SYGVKD. The CDR3 length is 11 residues. The CDR3 DNA reads TGTGCCACCGTCGGGATCTACGAGCAGTACTTC. The encoded protein is CATVGIYEQYF.

The chain is built from TRBV29-1 and TRBJ1-4; tentatively, D is TRBD1 (6 bases). The CDR3 has 12 residues. Trimming removed 3 bases from V and 10 bases from J, with 12 bases in between. Germline lookup yields CDR1 SQVTM and CDR2 ANQGSEA. CDR3 DNA: TGCAGCGTTGATTCGGAGACAGGAAAACTGTTTTTT. Translating it yields CSVDSETGKLFF. Combining the CDR3 with reference TRBV29-1 and TRBJ1-4 gives the whole variable domain SAVISQKPSRDICQRGTSLTIQCQVDSQVTMMFWYRQQPGQSLTLIATANQGSEATYESGFVIDKFPISRPNLTFSTLTVSNMSPEDSSIYLCSVDSETGKLFFGSGTQLSVL.

The chain couples TRBV27 to TRBJ1-5; D remains unclear. Germline loops: CDR1 MNHEY, CDR2 SMNVEV (reference sequence). The CDR3 has 15 residues. V was cut by 8 bases and J by 0 bases, with 14 bases left in between. The CDR3 reads CASGDLSYSNQPQHF. Written as DNA, the CDR3 is TGTGCCAGCGGTGACCTCAGTTATAGCAATCAGCCCCAGCATTTT.

The chain is built from TRBV10-3 and TRBJ2-6, with TRBD1 matching 12 bases. V dropped 5 bases and J dropped 0; count of bases not matched to a gene: 5. CDR1 ENHRY and CDR2 SYGVKD come from the germline V gene. The CDR3 extends over 18 amino acids. CDR3: CAISPGTGGASGANVLTF. DNA for the CDR3: TGTGCCATCAGTCCCGGGACAGGGGGCGCCTCTGGGGCCAACGTCCTGACTTTC.

This chain uses TRBV5-1 with TRBJ2-2; 7 positions agree with TRBD1. This CDR3 region has 19 residues. With V trimmed by 3 bases and J by 1 base, 15 bases remained unmatched. Germline CDR1 is SGHRS and CDR2 is YFSETQ. This CDR3 reads CASSSRRQGSFVNTGELFF. CDR3 bases: TGCGCCAGCAGCTCCCGACGACAGGGATCGTTCGTGAACACCGGGGAGCTGTTTTTT.

A word on this clonotype: This may be a read error, as it is one base from a much larger clone. The gene calls are TRBV6-2 or TRBV6-3 and TRBJ2-3; tentative D call: TRBD2 (5 bases). V lost 5 bases and J 5 bases, leaving 17 bases between the germline ends. CDR1 is MNHEY, CDR2 SVGEGT, per germline. The CDR3 is made up of 15 amino acids. The CDR3, as DNA: TGTGCCAGCAGTCAACGTCTCAGACGGGGAGATACGCAGTATTTT. This encodes CASSQRLRRGDTQYF.

A single count supports this clonotype. V and J are TRBV5-1 and TRBJ2-5; D remains unclear. V was pared by 0 bases and J by 1 base, with 7 bases between. The CDR3 has 14 residues. Germline V gene data show CDR1 as SGHRS and CDR2 as YFSETQ. The CDR3, as DNA: TGCGCCAGCAGCTTGGACGGGTCCCAAGAGACCCAGTACTTC. Protein sequence: CASSLDGSQETQYF.

The J gene is TRBJ2-4, the V gene TRBV5-4, with 8 bases fitting TRBD1. The CDR3 totals 17 residues. Germline V gene data show CDR1 as SGHNT and CDR2 as YYREEE (reference sequence). The V segment lost 0 bases and the J segment 0 bases; nucleotides outside the gene matches: 5. CDR3 in amino acids: CASSLVGTGLAKNIQYF. The CDR3, as DNA: TGTGCCAGCAGCTTGGTTGGGACAGGCCTAGCCAAAAACATTCAGTACTTC.

The chain couples TRBV5-1 to TRBJ2-7; possibly TRBD1 or TRBD2 for D (6 bases each). V dropped 0 bases and J dropped 3 bases, with 7 bases sitting between them. Germline values: CDR1 SGHRS, CDR2 YFSETQ. This CDR3 contains 13 residues. The CDR3 reads CASSLEGGYEQYF. As DNA, the CDR3 is TGCGCCAGCAGCTTGGAGGGGGGCTACGAGCAGTACTTC.

The chain carries TRBV7-9 and TRBJ2-3; a possible D gene is TRBD2 (5 bases). Trimming shortened V by 4 bases and J by 3 bases, and 8 bases separated the two germline ends. The length of the CDR3 is 13 residues. The germline V gene has CDR1 SEHNR and CDR2 FQNEAQ (reference sequence). CDR3 DNA sequence: TGTGCCAGCAGCTCTGAGGGTACAGATACGCAGTATTTT. Translating gives CASSSEGTDTQYF.

J is TRBJ2-1 and V is TRBV6-1; TRBD2 aligns across 7 bases. The CDR3 extends over 16 amino acids. With V trimmed by 2 bases and J by 6 bases, 10 bases remained unmatched. From germline, CDR1 is MNHNS and CDR2 SASEGT. CDR3: CASSERVAGLPNEQFF. The DNA of the CDR3 is TGTGCCAGCAGTGAAAGGGTAGCGGGTTTGCCCAATGAGCAGTTCTTC.

This chain uses TRBV28 with TRBJ2-1, with TRBD2 matching 11 bases. V shed 3 bases and J 5 bases; nucleotides not matched to a gene: 12. CDR1 MDHEN and CDR2 SYDVKM come from the germline V gene. The CDR3 runs 18 residues. CDR3: CASSFSIWTSGLHNEQFF. The CDR3 DNA follows: TGTGCCAGCAGTTTTTCTATTTGGACTAGCGGGCTTCACAATGAGCAGTTCTTC.

The V call is TRBV3-1, the J call TRBJ1-1, with a tentative D call TRBD1 (6 bases). Germline V gene data show CDR1 as LGHDT and CDR2 as YNNKEL (reference sequence). This CDR3 has 15 amino acids. Trimming cost V 1 base and J 4 bases, with 13 bases left between them. CDR3: CASSQGSGASTEAFF. The DNA of the CDR3 is TGTGCCAGCAGCCAAGGTTCAGGGGCGAGCACTGAAGCTTTCTTT.

The chain combines TRBV5-1 with TRBJ2-1, with TRBD2 matching over 7 bases. CDR3 length: 15 amino acids. With 0 bases clipped from V and 8 bases from J, the junction kept 8 bases outside the gene matches. Germline V CDR1 and CDR2: SGHRS, YFSETQ. The CDR3 loop is CASSLAGRGTDEQFF. DNA for the CDR3: TGCGCCAGCAGCTTGGCCGGGCGGGGGACGGATGAGCAGTTCTTC.